The 28 T cell receptor beta chains below were found in one sample sequenced in a study of blood T cell repertoires in COVID-19. Clones were read by immunoSEQ multiplex PCR, and TCRdb kept only the in-frame ones, dropping some. The table lists some 180,000 clones, roughly 81% of them singletons. The sample was peripheral blood. The receptors were gathered from a woman aged 40 to 50 with COVID-19, enrolled during active disease.

The chain joins TRBV30 to TRBJ2-3; D gene uncertain. V lost 3 bases, J lost 3 bases, and 10 bases lay in between. The CDR3 consists of 13 residues. The germline CDR1 and CDR2 sequences are GTSNPN and SVGIG (reference sequence). Here the CDR3 reads CAWRFGGTDTQYF. In DNA form, the CDR3 reads TGTGCCTGGAGGTTCGGCGGAACAGATACGCAGTATTTT.

This clone occurred a few times. The chain recombines TRBV30 with TRBJ2-2, with TRBD2 as a possible D gene (6 bases). Germline CDR1 GTSNPN, CDR2 SVGIG (reference sequence). This CDR3 is 16 amino acids long. With 3 bases removed from V and 5 bases from J, the gap between germline ends came to 19 bases. CDR3 sequence: CAWSVLLGRGTGELFF. The CDR3 coding sequence is TGTGCCTGGAGCGTTCTCTTGGGGCGGGGTACCGGGGAGCTGTTTTTT.

The chain has TRBV13 and TRBJ2-5; D possibly corresponds to TRBD2 (6 bases). Germline V CDR1 and CDR2: PRHDT, FYEKMQ (reference sequence). V was trimmed by 4 bases and J by 5 bases, leaving 17 bases between them. The CDR3 has 15 amino acids. The CDR3 region is CASSYWDSPVETQYF. CDR3 nucleotide sequence: TGTGCCAGCAGCTACTGGGACTCCCCGGTGGAGACCCAGTACTTC.

The V and J genes are TRBV25-1 and TRBJ1-4; 9 positions match TRBD1. Germline CDR1 MGHDK, CDR2 SYGVNS. V lost 8 bases, J lost 11 bases, and 9 bases stayed unmatched. This CDR3 region has 13 residues. Written as DNA, the CDR3 is TGTGCCAGCCGGGACAGGGTTCTTGAGAAACTGTTTTTT. It encodes CASRDRVLEKLFF.

This clone has only a few counts. CDR3 protein: CAWNAPGLAGADTQYF. Here the CDR3 DNA reads TGTGCCTGGAACGCCCCGGGACTAGCGGGAGCAGATACGCAGTATTTT. The chain is built from TRBV30 and TRBJ2-3; 14 bases fit TRBD2. The CDR3 length is 16 residues. CDR1 is GTSNPN, CDR2 SVGIG, per germline (reference sequence). The junction had 7 bases not matched to a gene; V was cut back by 4 bases and J by 4 bases.

CDR3 in amino acids: CASSSGQSNNEQFF. The DNA for the CDR3 is TGTGCCAGCAGCTCGGGACAGAGTAACAATGAGCAGTTCTTC. The V call is TRBV12-1, the J call TRBJ2-1; TRBD1, the table's D call, lacks a check against the DNA. TRBV12-1 is recorded as a pseudogene. The CDR3 is 14 residues long.

J is TRBJ2-7 and V is TRBV5-4; the D gene is possibly TRBD2 (6 bases). CDR3 length equals 15 residues. Germline V gives CDR1 SGHNT, CDR2 YYREEE (reference sequence). V lost 1 base to trimming and J lost 1 base, with 12 bases between them. This chain's CDR3 is CASSLSRDSSYEQYF. The CDR3 region has the DNA TGTGCCAGCAGCTTGTCCAGGGACTCTTCCTACGAGCAGTACTTC.

V usage is TRBV7-2 and J usage is TRBJ2-1, with 13 bases lining up with TRBD2. Germline V CDR1 and CDR2: SGHTA, FQGNSA. The CDR3 covers 18 residues. Losses at the gene ends were 6 bases for V and 3 bases for J; bases not matched to a gene: 11. Here the CDR3 reads CASRTTSGGATYYNEQFF. Here the CDR3 DNA reads TGTGCCAGCAGAACTACTAGCGGGGGGGCGACCTACTACAATGAGCAGTTCTTC.

The chain recombines TRBV19 with TRBJ2-1; TRBD2 is a possible D gene (6 bases). The germline CDR1 and CDR2 sequences are LNHDA and SQIVND (reference sequence). The CDR3 extends over 16 amino acids. V lost 6 bases, J lost 5 bases, and 20 bases lay in between. Here the CDR3 reads CASRSGGSGSHNEQFF. Written as DNA, the CDR3 is TGTGCCAGTAGGAGTGGGGGTAGCGGTTCTCACAATGAGCAGTTCTTC.

This rearrangement joins TRBV2 to TRBJ2-6; a possible D gene is TRBD1 (6 bases). Germline CDR1 and CDR2: SNHLY and FYNNEI. Deletions cut 7 bases from V and 0 bases from J, with 10 bases between. The CDR3 is 15 residues long. The CDR3, as DNA: TGTGCCAGCAACATGGACAGCTCTGGGGCCAACGTCCTGACTTTC. This codes for CASNMDSSGANVLTF.

The gene calls are TRBV2 and TRBJ2-1; TRBD2 matches at 9 bases. This CDR3 is built from 14 residues. Germline V gene data show CDR1 as SNHLY and CDR2 as FYNNEI. Losses at the gene ends were 6 bases for V and 4 bases for J; bases not matched to a gene: 4. This CDR3 reads CASRAGGRYNEQFF. CDR3 in DNA: TGTGCCAGCAGAGCGGGGGGCCGTTACAATGAGCAGTTCTTC.

The chain carries TRBV6-6 and TRBJ1-4, with a possible D match to TRBD1 (5 bases). The V end lost 7 bases, the J end lost 3 bases, and 12 bases lay between the germline ends. This CDR3 region has 14 residues. Germline CDR1 and CDR2: MNHNY and SVGAGI (reference sequence). In DNA, the CDR3 is TGTGCCAGCAAACAAGGGGCTCCTAATGAAAAACTGTTTTTT. It codes for CASKQGAPNEKLFF.

This chain connects TRBV6-6 to TRBJ2-1; D is unresolved. Germline V lookup: CDR1 MNHNY, CDR2 SVGAGI (reference sequence). With 6 bases removed from V and 7 bases from J, the gap between germline ends came to 16 bases. This CDR3 contains 14 residues. As DNA, the CDR3 is TGTGCCAGCAGCGGGTTAGGCTCTCTAAATGAGCAGTTCTTC. Residues: CASSGLGSLNEQFF.

The rearrangement joins TRBV7-2 to TRBJ1-1; 8 bases map to TRBD1. J was trimmed by 6 bases and V by 1 base; bases with no gene match: 7. The V gene's germline CDR1 is SGHTA and CDR2 FQGNSA. The CDR3 runs 15 residues. The DNA of the CDR3 is TGTGCCAGCAGCTTAGGGACAGGGTGGGGTCCTGAAGCTTTCTTT. This gives the protein CASSLGTGWGPEAFF.

The genes are TRBV29-1 and TRBJ2-7; a weak D match, TRBD1 (5 bases). Trimming took off 7 bases at V and 2 bases at J, with 12 bases between the two ends. Germline V CDR1 and CDR2: SQVTM, ANQGSEA. The CDR3 sequence is 12 residues long. The CDR3 here is CSGRTSAYEQYF. The CDR3 DNA reads TGCAGCGGCCGGACATCCGCCTACGAGCAGTACTTC.

The rearrangement links TRBV6-2 or TRBV6-3 to TRBJ2-2; TRBD2 matches at 14 bases. Germline V CDR1 and CDR2: MNHEY, SVGEGT. CDR3 size: 17 residues. V lost 3 bases, J lost 7 bases, and 7 bases stayed unmatched. CDR3 amino acids: CASSYYGLAGGIGELFF. In nucleotides, the CDR3 is TGTGCCAGCAGTTATTACGGACTAGCGGGAGGTATCGGGGAGCTGTTTTTT.

This chain uses TRBV11-2 with TRBJ2-1, with D perhaps matching TRBD1 (6 bases). Trimming removed 9 bases from V and 4 bases from J, with 10 bases in between. The CDR3 contains 12 residues. The germline gives CDR1 SGHAT, CDR2 FQNNGV. CDR3 nucleotide sequence: TGTGCCAGTACTACAGGGTACAATGAGCAGTTCTTC. This encodes CASTTGYNEQFF.

The chain recombines TRBV27 with TRBJ2-7, with 7 bases matching TRBD1. The germline V gene encodes CDR1 MNHEY and CDR2 SMNVEV (reference sequence). The CDR3 extends over 13 amino acids. J gave up 3 bases and V 2 bases, and 1 base lay outside the gene matches. The CDR3 DNA sequence: TGTGCCAGCAGTTTAGGGACAGTCTACGAGCAGTACTTC. Its protein is CASSLGTVYEQYF.

The rearrangement joins TRBV28 to TRBJ2-7; 11 positions agree with TRBD2. The trim removed 3 bases at V and 4 bases at J, leaving 8 bases unmatched. The CDR3 is 16 amino acids. From germline, CDR1 is MDHEN and CDR2 SYDVKM. This CDR3 is CASSLSTGTSGYEQYF. CDR3 nucleotides: TGTGCCAGCAGTTTGTCGACCGGGACTAGCGGATACGAGCAGTACTTC.

The J gene is TRBJ1-2, the V gene TRBV29-1, with no clear D. The CDR3 sequence is 12 residues long. Germline CDR1 is SQVTM and CDR2 is ANQGSEA. The V end lost 3 bases, the J end lost 8 bases, and 13 bases lay between the germline ends. CDR3 sequence reads: CSVEQARGGYTF. The CDR3 bases are TGCAGCGTTGAGCAGGCACGAGGGGGCTACACCTTC.

J is TRBJ2-5 and V is TRBV6-5, with D tentatively TRBD2 (6 bases). Between the trimmed V and J ends, which lost 0 bases and 4 bases, there was a span of 15 bases. The CDR3 covers 16 residues. Germline V gene lookup returns CDR1 MNHEY and CDR2 SVGAGI. The CDR3 spells CASSYSIAGLGETQYF. CDR3 coding DNA: TGTGCCAGCAGTTACTCGATTGCGGGGTTGGGAGAGACCCAGTACTTC.

The chain carries TRBV5-4 and TRBJ1-2; 7 nucleotides line up with TRBD1. This CDR3 comprises 14 residues. Germline assignment: CDR1 SGHNT and CDR2 YYREEE (reference sequence). The junction had 5 bases not matched to a gene; V was cut back by 2 bases and J by 4 bases. In DNA form, the CDR3 reads TGTGCCAGCAGCTTCGACACAGGGGCCTATGGCTACACCTTC. It specifies CASSFDTGAYGYTF. Full variable domain (rest looked up from reference TRBV5-4 and TRBJ1-2): ETGVTQSPTHLIKTRGQQVTLRCSSQSGHNTVSWYQQALGQGPQFIFQYYREEENGRGNFPPRFSGLQFPNYSSELNVNALELDDSALYLCASSFDTGAYGYTFGSGTRLTVV.

This clone was detected only a few times. The chain couples TRBV19 to TRBJ1-1, with D possibly TRBD1 on 6 matching bases. Germline V gene lookup returns CDR1 LNHDA and CDR2 SQIVND (reference sequence). There are 14 residues in the CDR3. The V and J ends lost 5 bases and 5 bases respectively, with 15 bases between them. The CDR3 reads CASSREQGMTEAFF. DNA of the CDR3: TGTGCCAGTAGTCGGGAACAGGGAATGACTGAAGCTTTCTTT.

The chain is built from TRBV5-1 and TRBJ2-2; the D is unclear. Germline-derived CDR1 and CDR2 are SGHRS and YFSETQ. Trimming shortened V by 3 bases and J by 4 bases, and 10 bases separated the two germline ends. This CDR3 spans 14 amino acids. As DNA, the CDR3 is TGCGCCAGCAGCTCGTTTTTTATCACCGGGGAGCTGTTTTTT. Amino acids: CASSSFFITGELFF. Full variable domain (remainder filled in from reference TRBV5-1 and TRBJ2-2): KAGVTQTPRYLIKTRGQQVTLSCSPISGHRSVSWYQQTPGQGLQFLFEYFSETQRNKGNFPGRFSGRQFSNSRSEMNVSTLELGDSALYLCASSSFFITGELFFGEGSRLTVL.

This chain joins TRBV6-1 and TRBJ1-1; D possibly corresponds to TRBD1 (5 bases). V dropped 2 bases and J dropped 0 bases, with 16 bases sitting between them. This CDR3 region has 17 residues. Germline assignment: CDR1 MNHNS and CDR2 SASEGT. The CDR3 sequence: CASSEKLAGRLNTEAFF. As DNA, the CDR3 is TGTGCCAGCAGTGAAAAGCTCGCGGGACGCTTGAACACTGAAGCTTTCTTT.

The V call is TRBV7-8, the J call TRBJ2-7, with D perhaps matching TRBD1 (6 bases). From germline, CDR1 is SGHVS and CDR2 FQNEAQ. CDR3 length: 13 amino acids. V lost 5 bases to trimming and J lost 2 bases, with 10 bases between them. CDR3 bases: TGTGCCAGCAGCCACAGGGCCCCCTACGAGCAGTACGTC. It yields the protein CASSHRAPYEQYV.

The V and J genes are TRBV3-1 (or the pseudogene TRBV3-2) and TRBJ2-5, with 7 bases fitting TRBD2. Germline trimming cut 2 bases from V and 0 bases from J; bases unmatched to any gene: 3. Germline V CDR1 and CDR2: LGHDT, YNNKEL (reference sequence). The CDR3 is 15 residues long. Here the CDR3 DNA reads TGTGCCAGCAGCCAAACGGGAGGTCACCAAGAGACCCAGTACTTC. It yields the protein CASSQTGGHQETQYF.

The table lists this clone with a few counts. The gene calls are TRBV11-2 and TRBJ2-2, with D unclear. Per the germline V gene, CDR1 is SGHAT and CDR2 is FQNNGV. This CDR3 is built from 15 residues. Trimming removed 3 bases from V and 0 bases from J, with 8 bases in between. This chain's CDR3 is CASSFSTTNTGELFF. For the CDR3, the DNA is TGTGCCAGCAGCTTCTCAACTACGAACACCGGGGAGCTGTTTTTT.